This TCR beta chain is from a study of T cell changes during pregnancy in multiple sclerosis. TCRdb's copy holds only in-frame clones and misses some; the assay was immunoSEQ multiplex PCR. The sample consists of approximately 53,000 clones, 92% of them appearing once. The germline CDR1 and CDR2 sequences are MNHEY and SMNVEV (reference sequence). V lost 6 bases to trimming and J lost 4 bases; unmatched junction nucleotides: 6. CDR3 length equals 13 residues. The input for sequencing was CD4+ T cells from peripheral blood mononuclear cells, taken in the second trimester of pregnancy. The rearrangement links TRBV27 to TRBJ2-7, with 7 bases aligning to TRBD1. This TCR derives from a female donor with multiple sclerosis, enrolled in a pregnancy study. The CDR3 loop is CASSMTGHYEQYF. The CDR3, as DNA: TGTGCCAGCAGCATGACAGGGCATTACGAGCAGTACTTC.